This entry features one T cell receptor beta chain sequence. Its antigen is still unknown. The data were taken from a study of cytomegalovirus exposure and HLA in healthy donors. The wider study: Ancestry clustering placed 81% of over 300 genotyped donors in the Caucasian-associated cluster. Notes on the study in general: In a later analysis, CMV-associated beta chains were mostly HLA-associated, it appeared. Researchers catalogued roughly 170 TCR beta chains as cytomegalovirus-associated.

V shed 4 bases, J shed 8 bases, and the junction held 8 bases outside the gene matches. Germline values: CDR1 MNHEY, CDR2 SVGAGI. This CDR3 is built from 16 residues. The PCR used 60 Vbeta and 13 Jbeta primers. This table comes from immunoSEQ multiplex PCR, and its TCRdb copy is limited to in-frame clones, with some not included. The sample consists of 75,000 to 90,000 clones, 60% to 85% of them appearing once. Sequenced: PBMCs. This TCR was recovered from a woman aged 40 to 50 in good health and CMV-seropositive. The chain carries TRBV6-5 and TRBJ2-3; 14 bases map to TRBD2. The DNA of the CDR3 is TGTGCCAGCAGTTCGACCGGGACTAGCGGGAGTGTTACGCAGTATTTT. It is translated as CASSSTGTSGSVTQYF.